This T cell receptor beta chain was identified in a study of T cell responses to AZD1222 COVID-19 vaccine. Study information: It was second doses at about 4 or about 12 weeks that were pooled.

Study findings and constraints: Reportedly, nearly half of unique spike TCRs recognized epitopes outside B.1.351/B.1.1.7 mutations.

The repertoire was sequenced with immunoSEQ multiplex PCR; TCRdb's copy has only in-frame clones and lacks some. In the table there are some 150,000 clones, more than 75% of which are singletons. Comment on this clone: The antigen remains unidentified.

The specimen was peripheral blood, collected on day 0 of AZD1222 vaccination. The clonotype comes from an adult in good health.

CDR3 in DNA: TGTGCCAGCAGCGTGGACAGGTTTAATGAAAAACTGTTTTTT. This sequence encodes CASSVDRFNEKLFF. The rearrangement links TRBV7-9 to TRBJ1-4; 7 bases are a match to TRBD1. V lost 5 bases and J lost 4; bases outside the gene matches: 4. There are 14 residues in the CDR3. The germline V gene encodes CDR1 SEHNR and CDR2 FQNEAQ (reference sequence).